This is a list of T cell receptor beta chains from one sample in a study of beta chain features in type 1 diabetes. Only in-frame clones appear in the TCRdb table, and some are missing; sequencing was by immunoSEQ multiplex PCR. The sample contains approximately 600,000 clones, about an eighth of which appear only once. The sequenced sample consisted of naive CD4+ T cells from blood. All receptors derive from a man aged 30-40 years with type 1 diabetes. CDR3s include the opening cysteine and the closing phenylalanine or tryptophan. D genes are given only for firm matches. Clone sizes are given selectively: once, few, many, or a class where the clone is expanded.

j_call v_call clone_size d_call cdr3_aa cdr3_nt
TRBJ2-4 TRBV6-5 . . CASSTPSLAKNIQYF TGTGCCAGCAGCACACCCTCGCTAGCCAAAAACATTCAGTACTTC
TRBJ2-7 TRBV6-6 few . CASSYTEEGLGEQYF TGTGCCAGCAGTTACACGGAGGAGGGGTTAGGCGAGCAGTACTTC
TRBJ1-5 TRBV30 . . CAWSATGLNQPQHF TGTGCCTGGAGTGCGACAGGACTAAATCAGCCCCAGCATTTT
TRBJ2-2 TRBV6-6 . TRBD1 CASSDRDRMMGELFF TGTGCCAGCAGTGACCGGGACAGAATGATGGGGGAGCTGTTTTTT
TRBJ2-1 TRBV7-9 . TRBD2 CASSPGTSRSYNEQFF TGTGCCAGCAGCCCCGGGACTAGCCGCTCCTACAATGAGCAGTTCTTC
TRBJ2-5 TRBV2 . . CASGRGQGSGTQYF TGTGCCAGCGGGCGGGGCCAGGGTAGTGGGACCCAGTACTTC
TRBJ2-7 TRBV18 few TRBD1 CASSPPGQWDEQYF TGTGCCAGCTCACCACCGGGACAGTGGGACGAGCAGTACTTC
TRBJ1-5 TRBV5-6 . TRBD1 CASSRGPGQPQHF TGTGCCAGCAGCAGGGGGCCGGGGCAGCCCCAGCATTTT
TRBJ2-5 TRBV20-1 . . CSAGQETQYF TGCAGTGCTGGCCAGGAGACCCAGTACTTC
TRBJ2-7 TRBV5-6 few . CASSLDPSYEQYF TGTGCCAGCAGCTTGGACCCATCCTACGAGCAGTACTTC
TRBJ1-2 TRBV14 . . CASSQRGTPNYGYTF TGTGCCAGCAGCCAACGCGGGACACCTAACTATGGCTACACCTTC
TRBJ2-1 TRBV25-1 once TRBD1 CASSEPPGQEHGNEQFF TGTGCCAGCAGTGAACCGCCGGGACAGGAACATGGCAATGAGCAGTTCTTC
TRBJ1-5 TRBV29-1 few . CSVAGFNQPQHF TGCAGCGTTGCAGGGTTCAATCAGCCCCAGCATTTT
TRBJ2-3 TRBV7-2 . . CASSFQTEDTQYF TGTGCCAGCAGCTTCCAGACAGAGGATACGCAGTATTTT
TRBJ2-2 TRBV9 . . CASSALPIRTGELFF TGTGCCAGCAGCGCCCTCCCAATAAGGACCGGGGAGCTGTTTTTT
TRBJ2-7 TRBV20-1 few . CSASGSYEQYF TGCAGTGCCTCCGGCAGCTACGAGCAGTACTTC
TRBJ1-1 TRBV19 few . CASSREEAPGNTEAFF TGTGCCAGTAGTAGGGAAGAGGCCCCAGGGAACACTGAAGCTTTCTTT
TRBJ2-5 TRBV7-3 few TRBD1 CASSRDRQETQYF TGTGCCAGCAGCCGGGACAGACAAGAGACCCAGTACTTC
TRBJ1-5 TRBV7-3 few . CASNPRADQPQHF TGTGCCAGCAACCCAAGAGCGGATCAGCCCCAGCATTTT
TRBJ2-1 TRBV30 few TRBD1 CAWSNQGTGGHSYNEQFF TGTGCCTGGAGTAACCAAGGGACAGGGGGTCATTCCTACAATGAGCAGTTCTTC
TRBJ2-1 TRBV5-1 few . CASSLDRLYNEQFF TGCGCCAGCAGCTTGGACAGGCTATACAATGAGCAGTTCTTC
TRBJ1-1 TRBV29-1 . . CSVEQGPGTEAFF TGCAGCGTTGAACAGGGGCCGGGCACTGAAGCTTTCTTT
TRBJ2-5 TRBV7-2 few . CASSLRTAKETQYF TGTGCCAGCAGCCTCCGGACAGCAAAAGAGACCCAGTACTTC
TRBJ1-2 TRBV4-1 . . CASSPHMGADYGYTF TGCGCCAGCAGCCCCCATATGGGGGCGGACTATGGCTACACCTTC
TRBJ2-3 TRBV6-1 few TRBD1 CASSERDRRGDTQYF TGTGCCAGCAGTGAACGGGACCGCAGGGGGGATACGCAGTATTTT
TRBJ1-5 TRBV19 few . CASSISGDQPQHF TGTGCCAGTAGTATATCCGGAGATCAGCCCCAGCATTTT
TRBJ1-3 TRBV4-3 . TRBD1 CASSQGQGVTSSGNTIYF TGCGCCAGCAGCCAGGGACAGGGGGTAACCAGCTCTGGAAACACCATATATTTT
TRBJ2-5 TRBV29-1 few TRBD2 CSVEDRSGGQETQYF TGCAGCGTTGAAGATCGGAGCGGGGGTCAAGAGACCCAGTACTTC
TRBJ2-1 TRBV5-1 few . CASSRGDDSYNEQFF TGCGCCAGCAGCCGAGGAGATGACTCCTACAATGAGCAGTTCTTC
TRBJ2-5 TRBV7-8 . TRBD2 CASSLGVLAGEETQYF TGTGCCAGCAGCTTAGGGGTGTTAGCGGGGGAAGAGACCCAGTACTTC
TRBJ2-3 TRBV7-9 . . CASSPRGGGTTDTQYF TGTGCCAGCAGCCCGCGGGGAGGCGGGACCACAGATACGCAGTATTTT
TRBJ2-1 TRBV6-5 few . CASSRGYNEQFF TGTGCCAGCAGCCGGGGGTACAATGAGCAGTTCTTC
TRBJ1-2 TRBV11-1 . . CASSFPQGENYGYTF TGTGCCAGCAGCTTTCCCCAAGGGGAGAACTATGGCTACACCTTC
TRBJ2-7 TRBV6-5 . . CASSYAPGRTYEQYF TGTGCCAGCAGTTACGCCCCGGGACGGACCTACGAGCAGTACTTC
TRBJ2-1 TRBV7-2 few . CASSSQGNEQFF TGTGCCAGCAGCTCTCAAGGCAATGAGCAGTTCTTC
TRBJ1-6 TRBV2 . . CASSDGQPRNSSPLHF TGTGCCAGCAGCGATGGACAGCCCAGAAACTCCTCACCCCTCCACTTT
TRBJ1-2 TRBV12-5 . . CASGLETGSGYTF TGTGCTAGTGGTTTGGAAACAGGGTCTGGCTACACCTTC
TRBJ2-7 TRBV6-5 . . CASKRAPGPHEQYF TGTGCCAGCAAGAGAGCCCCGGGTCCCCACGAGCAGTACTTC
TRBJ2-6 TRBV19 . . CASSKGRSSGANVLTF TGTGCCAGTAGTAAGGGACGGTCCTCTGGGGCCAACGTCCTGACTTTC
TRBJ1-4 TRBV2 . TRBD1 CASTPVQGDNEKLFF TGTGCCAGCACTCCCGTACAGGGGGATAATGAAAAACTGTTTTTT
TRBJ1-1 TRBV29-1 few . CSVGRGDTEAFF TGCAGCGTTGGCAGGGGAGACACTGAAGCTTTCTTT
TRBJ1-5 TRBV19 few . CASSIQGRGQPQHF TGTGCCAGTAGTATACAGGGACGGGGTCAGCCCCAGCATTTT
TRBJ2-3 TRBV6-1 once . CASSGGDSTDTQYF TGTGCCAGCAGTGGGGGGGATAGCACAGATACGCAGTATTTT
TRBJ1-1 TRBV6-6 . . CASSKTDSQAFF TGTGCCAGCAGTAAGACGGACAGCCAAGCTTTCTTT
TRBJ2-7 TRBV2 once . CASSESLPRRDISYEQYF TGTGCCAGCAGTGAGTCCCTACCCCGAAGGGATATCTCCTACGAGCAGTACTTC
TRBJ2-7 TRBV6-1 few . CASSERVGYEQYF TGTGCCAGCAGTGAAAGGGTGGGCTACGAGCAGTACTTC
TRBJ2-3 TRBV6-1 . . CASHYTDTQYF TGTGCCAGCCACTACACAGATACGCAGTATTTT
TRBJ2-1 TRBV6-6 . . CASRQLAIDEQFF TGTGCCAGCAGGCAACTAGCAATCGATGAGCAGTTCTTC
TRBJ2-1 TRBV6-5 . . CASSYDSDSTVDEQFF TGTGCCAGCAGTTACGATTCAGACTCCACCGTCGATGAGCAGTTCTTC
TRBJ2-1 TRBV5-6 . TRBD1 CASSSTGGPYNEQFF TGTGCCAGCAGCTCCACAGGGGGTCCCTACAATGAGCAGTTCTTC
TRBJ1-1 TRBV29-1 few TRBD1 CSVEARDRVNTEAFF TGCAGCGTTGAAGCACGGGACAGGGTGAACACTGAAGCTTTCTTT
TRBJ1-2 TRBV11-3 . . CASSFESQLYGYTF TGTGCCAGCAGCTTCGAGAGCCAACTCTATGGCTACACCTTC
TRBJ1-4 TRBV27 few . CASSPLATNEKLFF TGTGCCAGCAGTCCCCTTGCAACTAATGAAAAACTGTTTTTT